This T cell receptor (beta chain) is drawn from a study of cytomegalovirus exposure and HLA in healthy donors. About the research overall: Early release data held about 85 million unique TCRs from HLA-typed donors.

Researchers ran the PCR with 60 Vbeta and 13 Jbeta primers. Sequenced by immunoSEQ multiplex PCR; TCRdb stores in-frame clones only, minus some. The sample includes roughly 200,000 clones, 70% to 75% of them seen just once. Note on this clone: Its target is unknown.

The CDR3 is 14 amino acids. V lost 4 bases and J lost 4; bases outside the gene matches: 5. The germline gives CDR1 SGHRS, CDR2 YFSETQ. Study observations and caveats: For cytomegalovirus status, the classifier reportedly gave diagnoses with high specificity and sensitivity. Among CMV-associated TCR beta chains, most appeared HLA-restricted in a later analysis. Among the CMV-associated chains, three were confirmed in vitro as specific for CMV antigens.

The genes are TRBV5-1 and TRBJ2-5; 9 bases fit TRBD2. The clonotype originates from a male donor in good health and CMV-seronegative. The sequencing input was PBMCs. DNA for the CDR3: TGCGCCAGCAGCCTCGGGACTAGCCGAGAGACCCAGTACTTC. Its translation is CASSLGTSRETQYF. Using reference TRBV5-1 and TRBJ2-5 for the parts outside the CDR3, the full variable domain is KAGVTQTPRYLIKTRGQQVTLSCSPISGHRSVSWYQQTPGQGLQFLFEYFSETQRNKGNFPGRFSGRQFSNSRSEMNVSTLELGDSALYLCASSLGTSRETQYFGPGTRLLVL.